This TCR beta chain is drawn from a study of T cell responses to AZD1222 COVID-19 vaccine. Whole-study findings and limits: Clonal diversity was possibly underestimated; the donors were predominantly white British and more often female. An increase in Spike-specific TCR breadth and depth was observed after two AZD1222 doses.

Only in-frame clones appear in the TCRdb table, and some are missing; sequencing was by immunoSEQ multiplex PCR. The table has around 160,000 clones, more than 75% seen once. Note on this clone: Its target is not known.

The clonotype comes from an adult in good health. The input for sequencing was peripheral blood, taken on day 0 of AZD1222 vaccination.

The DNA of the CDR3 is TGTGCCAGCAGTTCGGACAGGGACGAGACCCAGTACTTC. It specifies CASSSDRDETQYF. The genes are TRBV2 and TRBJ2-5, with TRBD1 matching 8 bases. The germline gives CDR1 SNHLY, CDR2 FYNNEI. Trimming took 5 bases from V and 5 from J; bases not matched to a gene: 4. The CDR3 contains 13 residues.